These 23 T cell receptor beta chains share one sample of origin, sequenced in a study of cytomegalovirus exposure and HLA in healthy donors. The PCR used 60 Vbeta and 13 Jbeta primers. Clones were read by immunoSEQ multiplex PCR, and TCRdb kept only the in-frame ones, dropping some. The sample gives 200,000 to 250,000 clones, 65% to 85% of which show up once; roughly 0.66% is in the top ten. The source material was PBMCs. These receptors originate from a boy aged 2-15 years in good health and CMV-seronegative.

The genes are TRBV7-3 and TRBJ1-5; TRBD1 matches 11 bases. In germline, CDR1 is SGHTA, CDR2 FQGTGA. The CDR3 loop spans 18 amino acids. V was clipped by 4 bases and J by 1 base; unmatched bases: 9. The CDR3 coding sequence is TGTGCCAGCAGCTCCGATCGGGACAGGGGGATGAGCAATCAGCCCCAGCATTTT. It yields the protein CASSSDRDRGMSNQPQHF.

This clone appeared a single time. V gene TRBV19 combines with J gene TRBJ2-3, with TRBD1 identical over 7 bases. V was pared by 3 bases and J by 0 bases, with 15 bases of the junction left unmatched. This CDR3 contains 19 residues. The V gene's germline CDR1 is LNHDA and CDR2 SQIVND (reference sequence). The CDR3 sequence: CASSIRQGKVTTSTDTQYF. In nucleotides, the CDR3 is TGTGCCAGTAGTATCCGACAGGGTAAGGTAACTACCAGCACAGATACGCAGTATTTT.

The chain combines TRBV19 with TRBJ1-3; unclear D gene. Germline assignment: CDR1 LNHDA and CDR2 SQIVND (reference sequence). The length of the CDR3 is 12 residues. Trimming cost V 6 bases and J 1 base, with 4 bases left between them. The CDR3 here is CASSPSGNTIYF. In DNA form, the CDR3 reads TGTGCCAGTAGCCCATCTGGAAACACCATATATTTT.

The chain joins TRBV28 to TRBJ2-5; 9 bases agree with TRBD2. Germline V gene sequence: CDR1 MDHEN, CDR2 SYDVKM. J was trimmed by 5 bases and V by 4 bases; bases with no gene match: 8. This CDR3 has 15 residues. DNA for the CDR3: TGTGCCAGCAGTTCCCCTGCGGGAGGGGGGGAGACCCAGTACTTC. Translated: CASSSPAGGGETQYF.

The CDR3 DNA sequence: TGTGCCAGCAGCTTGGGGGCTAGCGGGAGCTATGGGCAGTTCTTC. Its translation: CASSLGASGSYGQFF. The chain has TRBV5-4 and TRBJ2-1, with TRBD2 identical over 10 bases. Germline CDR1 and CDR2: SGHNT and YYREEE (reference sequence). The length of the CDR3 is 15 residues. The V segment lost 0 bases and the J segment 12 bases; nucleotides outside the gene matches: 9.

This clone was detected only once. This sequence joins TRBV25-1 and TRBJ2-5, with TRBD1 matching over 10 bases. V dropped 5 bases and J dropped 13; count of bases not matched to a gene: 10. This CDR3 contains 13 residues. Germline V gives CDR1 MGHDK, CDR2 SYGVNS. The CDR3 is CASSFGTGDVRYF. As DNA, the CDR3 is TGTGCCAGCAGTTTCGGGACAGGGGATGTTCGGTACTTC.

This sequence joins TRBV6-1 and TRBJ1-6; 8 nucleotides align to TRBD1. Germline V gene data show CDR1 as MNHNS and CDR2 as SASEGT. This CDR3 contains 16 residues. The V and J ends lost 1 base and 7 bases, in that order; junction bases with no gene match: 6. CDR3 loop: CASSEVDRGINSPLHF. DNA of the CDR3: TGTGCCAGCAGTGAAGTAGACAGGGGAATAAATTCACCCCTCCACTTT.

The chain has TRBV7-9 and TRBJ2-3; D is unresolved. V was shortened by 5 bases and J by 10 bases, with 7 bases between the two germline ends. This CDR3 contains 10 residues. CDR1 and CDR2 from the germline V gene are SEHNR and FQNEAQ (reference sequence). The CDR3 DNA reads TGTGCCAGCAGCCCCGTTCCGCAGTATTTT. Its translation is CASSPVPQYF.

CDR3 in amino acids: CASSGTGTGTGTDTQYF. The DNA of the CDR3 is TGTGCCAGCAGTGGAACCGGGACAGGGACAGGCACAGATACGCAGTATTTT. The chain carries TRBV6-1 and TRBJ2-3; 9 bases match TRBD1. The CDR3 spans 17 residues. Germline trimming cut 4 bases from V and 1 base from J; bases unmatched to any gene: 9. Germline CDR1 reads MNHNS; CDR2 reads SASEGT.

This clone showed up just a few times. The chain uses TRBV5-4 and TRBJ1-3, with no clear D. Germline V gene sequence: CDR1 SGHNT, CDR2 YYREEE (reference sequence). Trimming pared 0 bases from V and 0 bases from J, leaving 16 bases between. The CDR3 runs to 18 residues. In nucleotides, the CDR3 is TGTGCCAGCAGCTTGGATTTGATGGTGGGAGCCTCTGGAAACACCATATATTTT. Residues: CASSLDLMVGASGNTIYF.

The chain is built from TRBV5-1 and TRBJ2-7; 8 bases agree with TRBD1. The CDR3 has 15 amino acids. The ends lost 0 bases at V and 6 bases at J; junction bases unmatched: 8. Germline-derived CDR1 and CDR2 are SGHRS and YFSETQ. CDR3 in DNA: TGCGCCAGCAGCTTGGCCCCCGACAGGGGTCGCGAGCAGTACTTC. Protein sequence: CASSLAPDRGREQYF.

V gene TRBV30 combines with J gene TRBJ1-4, with 7 bases that match TRBD1. Unmatched junction bases numbered 10, after V lost 1 base and J lost 8 bases. Germline CDR1 and CDR2: GTSNPN and SVGIG (reference sequence). CDR3 size: 15 residues. The CDR3 is CAWSAGTAPGEKLFF. CDR3 DNA sequence: TGTGCCTGGAGTGCCGGGACAGCCCCGGGGGAAAAACTGTTTTTT. Based on the CDR3 plus reference TRBV30 and TRBJ1-4, the full variable domain is SQTIHQWPATLVQPVGSPLSLECTVEGTSNPNLYWYRQAAGRGLQLLFYSVGIGQISSEVPQNLSASRPQDRQFILSSKKLLLSDSGFYLCAWSAGTAPGEKLFFGSGTQLSVL.

The CDR3 sequence: CASSIARGAFF. CDR3 bases: TGTGCCAGTAGTATAGCCAGGGGAGCTTTCTTT. The rearrangement links TRBV19 to TRBJ1-1, with a weak D call TRBD1 (6 bases). This CDR3 spans 11 amino acids. V lost 1 base, J lost 10 bases, and 7 bases lay in between. Germline lookup yields CDR1 LNHDA and CDR2 SQIVND (reference sequence).

This clone was recorded once. The rearrangement links TRBV28 to TRBJ1-5; 9 positions match TRBD1. The CDR3 length is 14 residues. Trimming cost V 5 bases and J 6 bases; bases outside gene matches: 5. The V gene's germline CDR1 is MDHEN and CDR2 SYDVKM. DNA for the CDR3: TGTGCCAGCAGTCCAGGGACAGGGTTTCAGCCCCAGCATTTT. Translated, it gives CASSPGTGFQPQHF. Based on the CDR3 plus reference TRBV28 and TRBJ1-5, the full variable domain is DVKVTQSSRYLVKRTGEKVFLECVQDMDHENMFWYRQDPGLGLRLIYFSYDVKMKEKGDIPEGYSVSREKKERFSLILESASTNQTSMYLCASSPGTGFQPQHFGDGTRLSIL.

This chain uses TRBV6-1 with TRBJ2-3, with TRBD2 matching 8 bases. J was trimmed by 2 bases and V by 8 bases; bases with no gene match: 6. This CDR3 region has 14 residues. Germline CDR1 MNHNS, CDR2 SASEGT. CDR3 DNA sequence: TGTGCCAGCCTAGCGGGTTGGGTCACAGATACGCAGTATTTT. This translates into CASLAGWVTDTQYF.

The V and J genes are TRBV30 and TRBJ2-5; D is perhaps TRBD1 (6 bases). The DNA matches TRBJ2-7 better at its end, which makes the J call doubtful. Germline V gene data show CDR1 as GTSNPN and CDR2 as SVGIG (reference sequence). The CDR3 loop spans 13 amino acids. The DNA for the CDR3 is TGTGCCTGGAGCGACAGGAACATGTACGAGCAGTACTTC. Protein: CAWSDRNMYEQYF.

The chain has TRBV30 and TRBJ2-2, with 8 bases matching TRBD1. J gave up 4 bases and V 3 bases, and 10 bases lay outside the gene matches. The CDR3 sequence is 16 residues long. The germline CDR1 and CDR2 sequences are GTSNPN and SVGIG (reference sequence). CDR3: CAWSRPGQAGTGELFF. Here the CDR3 DNA reads TGTGCCTGGAGCCGACCGGGACAGGCGGGCACCGGGGAGCTGTTTTTT.

This sequence joins TRBV6-5 and TRBJ1-2; 7 nucleotides align to TRBD1. Germline V gives CDR1 MNHEY, CDR2 SVGAGI. J was trimmed by 6 bases and V by 5 bases; bases with no gene match: 12. The CDR3 has 15 residues. As DNA, the CDR3 is TGTGCCAGCAGTATAGCGGGGGTCAGGGGGAATGGCTACACCTTC. It codes for CASSIAGVRGNGYTF.

V and J are TRBV11-2 and TRBJ2-3, with TRBD2 identical over 10 bases. Germline values: CDR1 SGHAT, CDR2 FQNNGV. The CDR3 has 16 amino acids. The ends lost 1 base at V and 3 bases at J; junction bases unmatched: 4. In DNA, the CDR3 is TGTGCCAGCAGCTTAGGGGGGACTAGCGAAACAGATACGCAGTATTTT. It is translated as CASSLGGTSETDTQYF.

The chain combines TRBV4-1 with TRBJ2-7; TRBD2 matches at 11 bases. V lost 2 bases, J lost 0 bases, and 3 bases stayed unmatched. Germline values: CDR1 MGHRA, CDR2 YSYEKL. The CDR3 consists of 16 residues. CDR3 sequence reads: CASSQNLAGGSYEQYF. The CDR3 coding sequence is TGCGCCAGCAGCCAAAACCTAGCGGGGGGCTCCTACGAGCAGTACTTC.

In nucleotides, the CDR3 is TGTGCCAGCAGCTTTTCCCCCCTATCAGAGACCCAGTACTTC. It yields the protein CASSFSPLSETQYF. V gene TRBV5-4 combines with J gene TRBJ2-5, with D hard to call. V was shortened by 2 bases and J by 4 bases, with 12 bases between the two germline ends. The length of the CDR3 is 14 residues. The germline gives CDR1 SGHNT, CDR2 YYREEE (reference sequence).

This rearrangement joins TRBV7-8 to TRBJ2-1, with D possibly being TRBD2 (6 bases). The germline gives CDR1 SGHVS, CDR2 FQNEAQ. The V and J ends lost 5 bases and 7 bases respectively, with 18 bases between them. The CDR3 contains 15 residues. The CDR3 here is CASSPIGVRGNEQFF. CDR3 DNA sequence: TGTGCCAGCAGCCCAATAGGTGTACGGGGGAATGAGCAGTTCTTC. Full variable domain (missing parts from reference TRBV7-8 and TRBJ2-1): GAGVSQSPRYKVAKRGQDVALRCDPISGHVSLFWYQQALGQGPEFLTYFQNEAQLDKSGLPSDRFFAERPEGSVSTLKIQRTQQEDSAVYLCASSPIGVRGNEQFFGPGTRLTVL.

J is TRBJ1-2 and V is TRBV19, with D tentatively TRBD1 (5 bases). The CDR3 contains 14 residues. Germline V gene sequence: CDR1 LNHDA, CDR2 SQIVND (reference sequence). V was trimmed by 3 bases and J by 4 bases, leaving 12 bases between them. The CDR3 sequence: CASSISGEGYGYTF. Here the CDR3 DNA reads TGTGCCAGTAGTATCTCGGGGGAAGGCTATGGCTACACCTTC. The variable domain in full, completed from reference TRBV19 and TRBJ1-2, reads DGGITQSPKYLFRKEGQNVTLSCEQNLNHDAMYWYRQDPGQGLRLIYYSQIVNDFQKGDIAEGYSVSREKKESFPLTVTSAQKNPTAFYLCASSISGEGYGYTFGSGTRLTVV.